The sequence of this T cell receptor (beta chain) was determined in a study of breast tumors, draining lymph nodes, adjacent tissues. This clonotype was picked up a small number of times. Its target is unknown. A much larger clone lies one base from this, so it may be a read error. Germline CDR1 reads DFQATT; CDR2 reads SNEGSKA (reference sequence). The CDR3 covers 14 residues. Findings and caveats of the study: The lymph node origin of tumor T cells was framed as consistent with a hypothesis, not demonstrated. Compared with lymph nodes, tumors were less diverse; compared with nontumor tissue, more. Luminal-like breast cancer showed significantly greater tumor-nontumor repertoire similarity than basal-like breast cancer did. Most tumor T cells seemingly derive from lymph node, then expand in tumor.

In TCRdb, the multiplex PCR reads were re-called with MiXCR into one record per CDR3 protein. The table lists approximately 52,000 distinct CDR3 sequences, under 55% of them singletons. The specimen was breast tumor tissue. The clonotype originates from a female donor with breast cancer. Some clones in this sample may be carry-over from other donors' samples. This chain uses TRBV20-1 with TRBJ2-1; D call uncertain. The CDR3 DNA reads as TGCAGTGCTTCCCAGCGTAGCTCCTACACTGAGCAGTTCTTC. This encodes CSASQRSSYTEQFF.